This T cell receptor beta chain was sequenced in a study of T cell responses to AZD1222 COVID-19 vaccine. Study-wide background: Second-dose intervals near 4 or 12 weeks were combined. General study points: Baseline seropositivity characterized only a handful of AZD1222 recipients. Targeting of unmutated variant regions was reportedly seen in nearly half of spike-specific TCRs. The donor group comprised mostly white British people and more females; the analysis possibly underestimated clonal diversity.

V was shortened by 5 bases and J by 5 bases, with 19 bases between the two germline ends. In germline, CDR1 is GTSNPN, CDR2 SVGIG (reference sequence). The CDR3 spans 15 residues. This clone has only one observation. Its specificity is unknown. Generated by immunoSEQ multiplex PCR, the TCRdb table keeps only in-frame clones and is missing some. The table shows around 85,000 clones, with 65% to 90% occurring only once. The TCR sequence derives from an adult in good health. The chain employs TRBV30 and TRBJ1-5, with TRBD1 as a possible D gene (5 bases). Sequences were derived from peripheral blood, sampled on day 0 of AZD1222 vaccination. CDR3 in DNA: TGTGCCTGGTCGGCCGCTCATCCGGGGGATCAGCCCCAGCATTTT. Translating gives CAWSAAHPGDQPQHF.